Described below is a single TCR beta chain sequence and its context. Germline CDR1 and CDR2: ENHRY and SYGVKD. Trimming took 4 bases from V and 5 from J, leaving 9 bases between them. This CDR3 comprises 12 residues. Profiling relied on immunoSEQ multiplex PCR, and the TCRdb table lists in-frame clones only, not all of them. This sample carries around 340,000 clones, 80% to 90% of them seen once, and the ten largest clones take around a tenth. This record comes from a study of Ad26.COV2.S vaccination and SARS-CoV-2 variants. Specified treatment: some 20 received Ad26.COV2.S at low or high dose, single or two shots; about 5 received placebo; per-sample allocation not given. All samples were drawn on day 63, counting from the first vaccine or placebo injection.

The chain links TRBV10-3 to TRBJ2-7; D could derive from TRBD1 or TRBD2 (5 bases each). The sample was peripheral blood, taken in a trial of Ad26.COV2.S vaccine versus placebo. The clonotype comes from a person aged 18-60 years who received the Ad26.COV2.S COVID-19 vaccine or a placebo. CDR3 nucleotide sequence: TGTGCCATCAGTGTAAGAGGGGACGAGCAGTACTTC. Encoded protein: CAISVRGDEQYF.